Listed here are 25 T cell receptor beta chains from one sample, sequenced in a study of control samples from healthy donors and cancer patients. The data were produced by immunoSEQ multiplex PCR, yet TCRdb's version contains in-frame clones alone and is incomplete. The sample lists 100,000 to 150,000 clones, over 75% seen once, with about 2.7% in the top ten. What was sequenced was blood. These TCRs come from a man in his fifties or sixties in good health.

The V gene is TRBV25-1, the J gene TRBJ1-2; D remains unclear. In germline, CDR1 is MGHDK, CDR2 SYGVNS. This CDR3 has 11 amino acids. The V end lost 4 bases, the J end lost 5 bases, and 5 bases lay between the germline ends. The CDR3 is CASSAQYGYTF. The CDR3 DNA reads TGTGCCAGCAGTGCACAGTATGGCTACACCTTC.

With regard to this clone: Compared with germline, one end of the junction differs, possibly owing to a read error. The chain couples TRBV7-7 to TRBJ1-5, with 9 positions matching TRBD1. CDR1 and CDR2 (germline): SSHAT, FNYEAQ (reference sequence). CDR3 size: 16 residues. The CDR3 DNA reads as TGTGCTAGCAGCTCTGCGAACAGGGGGCGATTCTTGTCCCAGCATTTT. Translated, it gives CASSSANRGRFLSQHF.

This clone has only one observation. The genes are TRBV28 and TRBJ2-2; the D is unclear. CDR3 length equals 12 residues. V shed 3 bases and J shed 7 bases, with 6 bases lying between them. Per the germline V gene, CDR1 is MDHEN and CDR2 is SYDVKM. This chain's CDR3 is CASSLLVGELFF. The CDR3 nucleotides are TGTGCCAGCAGTTTGTTAGTCGGGGAGCTGTTTTTT. Using reference TRBV28 and TRBJ2-2 for the parts outside the CDR3, the full variable domain is DVKVTQSSRYLVKRTGEKVFLECVQDMDHENMFWYRQDPGLGLRLIYFSYDVKMKEKGDIPEGYSVSREKKERFSLILESASTNQTSMYLCASSLLVGELFFGEGSRLTVL.

The count of this clone is one. V gene TRBV7-2 combines with J gene TRBJ1-1, with D possibly being TRBD1 (6 bases). The CDR3 is made up of 13 amino acids. Trimming stripped 4 bases from V and 4 bases from J, with 10 bases between. Looked up from germline, CDR1 is SGHTA and CDR2 is FQGNSA. DNA of the CDR3: TGTGCCAGCAGCTCACAGGGTTTCACTGAAGCTTTCTTT. It codes for CASSSQGFTEAFF.

The chain uses TRBV18 and TRBJ2-1, with D perhaps TRBD2 (8 bases). Trimming took off 3 bases at V and 8 bases at J, with 20 bases between the two ends. Germline values: CDR1 KGHSH, CDR2 LQKENI. This CDR3 contains 16 residues. CDR3 DNA: TGTGCCAGCTCACCGGGACAGCGGGGGCCCGGGGATGAGCAGTTCTTC. Translation: CASSPGQRGPGDEQFF.

In this sample, this clone turned up once. The rearrangement links TRBV12-3 or TRBV12-4 to TRBJ1-1; D remains unclear. V was shortened by 2 bases and J by 9 bases, with 10 bases between the two germline ends. CDR3 length: 12 amino acids. CDR3 sequence (DNA): TGTGCCAGCAGTTTACTGGCAAATAAAGCTTTCTTT. Translation gives CASSLLANKAFF.

V gene TRBV6-6 combines with J gene TRBJ2-3; TRBD2 aligns across 11 bases. This CDR3 region has 14 residues. With 8 bases clipped from V and 1 base from J, the junction kept 2 bases outside the gene matches. Germline CDR1 MNHNY, CDR2 SVGAGI (reference sequence). The CDR3 sequence is CASATSGGTDTQYF. Written as DNA, the CDR3 is TGTGCCAGCGCGACTAGCGGGGGCACAGATACGCAGTATTTT.

The rearrangement links TRBV19 to TRBJ1-4, with a tentative D call TRBD1 (6 bases). CDR1 is LNHDA, CDR2 SQIVND, per germline (reference sequence). The CDR3 runs to 13 residues. The V gene lost 3 bases and the J gene lost 10 bases, with 12 bases spanning the gap. This CDR3 reads CASSILTGRKLFF. In DNA, the CDR3 is TGTGCCAGTAGTATCCTGACAGGACGAAAACTGTTTTTT.

This chain connects TRBV5-3 to TRBJ2-7; a weak D match, TRBD1 (5 bases). TRBV5-3 qualifies as an ORF whose function is uncertain. V was pared by 5 bases and J by 4 bases, with 16 bases between. This CDR3 has 14 residues. As DNA, the CDR3 is TGTGCCAGAAGACACAGGAGAACAGCATACGAGCAGTACTTC. Its protein product is CARRHRRTAYEQYF.

This clone was observed a handful of times. The chain combines TRBV4-1 with TRBJ1-1; no firm D call. The length of the CDR3 is 14 residues. V was clipped by 2 bases and J by 8 bases, with 15 bases between them. Germline V CDR1 and CDR2: MGHRA, YSYEKL. The CDR3 loop is CASSQPLGHAEAFF. The DNA of the CDR3 is TGCGCCAGCAGCCAACCCCTAGGGCATGCCGAAGCTTTCTTT.

The chain has TRBV28 and TRBJ1-3, with D unclear. This CDR3 is built from 22 residues. V gave up 3 bases and J gave up 2 bases, with 32 bases separating them. Germline loops: CDR1 MDHEN, CDR2 SYDVKM. CDR3 sequence (DNA): TGTGCCAGCAGTTTTGGGTTTTCATTTGGGTTTAAACCCAGTGAACCTGGAAACACCATATATTTT. Its translation: CASSFGFSFGFKPSEPGNTIYF.

The chain joins TRBV19 to TRBJ1-2, with 10 bases that match TRBD1. The germline V gene has CDR1 LNHDA and CDR2 SQIVND (reference sequence). Trimming at V came to 7 bases and at J to 8 bases, leaving 16 bases not matched to a gene. The CDR3 contains 16 residues. This CDR3 is CASNTWLGTGVGGYTF. Here the CDR3 DNA reads TGTGCCAGTAACACCTGGTTGGGGACAGGGGTAGGAGGCTACACCTTC.

This clone came up once. This chain connects TRBV14 to TRBJ2-7; TRBD1 matches 7 bases. Germline V gene sequence: CDR1 SGHDN, CDR2 FVKESK. J gave up 5 bases and V 1 base, and 11 bases lay outside the gene matches. The CDR3 totals 16 residues. The CDR3 region has the DNA TGTGCCAGCAGCCAAGGCTACCCGACAGGGTCCCACGAGCAGTACTTC. Translation gives CASSQGYPTGSHEQYF.

The V and J genes are TRBV10-2 and TRBJ2-1; 13 nucleotides align to TRBD2. The CDR3 runs to 19 residues. The trim removed 5 bases at V and 0 bases at J, leaving 10 bases unmatched. Germline CDR1 reads WSHSY; CDR2 reads SAAADI. The chain's CDR3 is CASSPGTSGADTSYNEQFF. CDR3 sequence (DNA): TGCGCCAGCAGTCCCGGGACTAGCGGGGCCGATACCTCCTACAATGAGCAGTTCTTC.

V usage is TRBV28 and J usage is TRBJ1-1; weak D call: TRBD1 (5 bases). Germline lookup yields CDR1 MDHEN and CDR2 SYDVKM. The V gene lost 6 bases and the J gene lost 12 bases, with 11 bases spanning the gap. There are 10 residues in the CDR3. CDR3 nucleotide sequence: TGTGCCAGCAGACAGGTCGCGACTTTCTTT. Translating it yields CASRQVATFF.

This clone came up once. The chain couples TRBV3-1 (or the pseudogene TRBV3-2) to TRBJ1-4, with 8 bases matching TRBD1. Looked up from germline, CDR1 is LGHDT and CDR2 is YNNKEL (reference sequence). V shed 0 bases and J 3 bases; nucleotides not matched to a gene: 9. The CDR3 contains 18 residues. In DNA, the CDR3 is TGTGCCAGCAGCCAAGATAGGACAGGGTATTTTGCTAATGAAAAACTGTTTTTT. It encodes CASSQDRTGYFANEKLFF.

This clone was counted a few times. This sequence joins TRBV7-9 and TRBJ2-7; D possibly corresponds to TRBD2 (6 bases). The V gene's germline CDR1 is SEHNR and CDR2 FQNEAQ (reference sequence). CDR3 length equals 14 residues. V dropped 5 bases and J dropped 2 bases, with 13 bases sitting between them. In nucleotides, the CDR3 is TGTGCCAGCAGCAAATCGGGACTCCCCTACGAGCAGTACTTC. This gives the protein CASSKSGLPYEQYF.

This chain connects TRBV7-9 to TRBJ1-1; 10 bases fit TRBD1. CDR1 and CDR2 from the germline V gene are SEHNR and FQNEAQ (reference sequence). Trimming cost V 5 bases and J 11 bases; bases outside gene matches: 8. CDR3 length: 13 amino acids. This chain's CDR3 is CASSVAGTGVAFF. The CDR3 region has the DNA TGTGCCAGCAGCGTCGCCGGGACAGGGGTTGCTTTCTTT.

This sequence joins TRBV7-8 and TRBJ1-1; D is perhaps TRBD1 (5 bases). V lost 8 bases and J lost 0, with 16 bases in between. The CDR3 runs to 15 residues. Germline V gene data show CDR1 as SGHVS and CDR2 as FQNEAQ. The CDR3 DNA sequence: TGTGCCAGCGCTCGATCCGGGGGTATGAACACTGAAGCTTTCTTT. Residues: CASARSGGMNTEAFF.

V is TRBV18 and J is TRBJ2-3; TRBD2 agrees at 7 bases. The germline CDR1 and CDR2 sequences are KGHSH and LQKENI. V shed 7 bases, J shed 4 bases, and the junction held 11 bases outside the gene matches. This CDR3 is built from 15 residues. The CDR3 coding sequence is TGTGCCAGCTACTCCCGGGGGGTGTCGTCAGATACGCAGTATTTT. Translated: CASYSRGVSSDTQYF.

The chain carries TRBV10-1 and TRBJ2-1, with 10 bases aligning to TRBD2. This CDR3 is 17 amino acids long. The ends lost 6 bases at V and 4 bases at J; junction bases unmatched: 12. Germline-derived CDR1 and CDR2 are WNHNN and SYGVQD (reference sequence). The CDR3 DNA sequence: TGCGCCAGCAGCCCCCCAGCGGGGGGGTCTTCATACAATGAGCAGTTCTTC. Translated: CASSPPAGGSSYNEQFF.

The V and J genes are TRBV3-1 (or the pseudogene TRBV3-2) and TRBJ2-1, with 9 bases fitting TRBD1. In germline, CDR1 is LGHDT, CDR2 YNNKEL (reference sequence). The junction had 5 bases not matched to a gene; V was cut back by 3 bases and J by 5 bases. This CDR3 spans 15 amino acids. CDR3 nucleotides: TGTGCCAGCAGCCACCCGGGACAGGGTAACAATGAGCAGTTCTTC. Protein sequence: CASSHPGQGNNEQFF.

This chain connects TRBV6-5 to TRBJ2-7; D uncertain. Germline lookup yields CDR1 MNHEY and CDR2 SVGAGI. V dropped 6 bases and J dropped 3 bases, with 6 bases sitting between them. The CDR3 is made up of 11 amino acids. The DNA for the CDR3 is TGTGCCAGCAGGAACAACTACGAGCAGTACTTC. Its translation is CASRNNYEQYF.

This chain connects TRBV28 to TRBJ1-1; 7 bases are shared with TRBD1. Unmatched junction bases numbered 2, after V lost 4 bases and J lost 0 bases. The CDR3 covers 14 residues. Germline CDR1 is MDHEN and CDR2 is SYDVKM. CDR3 sequence: CASSYRGLNTEAFF. CDR3 nucleotide sequence: TGTGCCAGCAGTTACAGGGGATTGAACACTGAAGCTTTCTTT.

This clone was seen a single time. The chain links TRBV4-2 to TRBJ2-5; 10 bases line up with TRBD1. The junction had 1 base not matched to a gene; V was cut back by 2 bases and J by 4 bases. Germline assignment: CDR1 LGHNA and CDR2 YNFKEQ. This CDR3 is built from 14 residues. CDR3 amino acids: CASSQRTGGETQYF. The CDR3 DNA is TGTGCCAGCAGCCAAAGGACAGGGGGAGAGACCCAGTACTTC.